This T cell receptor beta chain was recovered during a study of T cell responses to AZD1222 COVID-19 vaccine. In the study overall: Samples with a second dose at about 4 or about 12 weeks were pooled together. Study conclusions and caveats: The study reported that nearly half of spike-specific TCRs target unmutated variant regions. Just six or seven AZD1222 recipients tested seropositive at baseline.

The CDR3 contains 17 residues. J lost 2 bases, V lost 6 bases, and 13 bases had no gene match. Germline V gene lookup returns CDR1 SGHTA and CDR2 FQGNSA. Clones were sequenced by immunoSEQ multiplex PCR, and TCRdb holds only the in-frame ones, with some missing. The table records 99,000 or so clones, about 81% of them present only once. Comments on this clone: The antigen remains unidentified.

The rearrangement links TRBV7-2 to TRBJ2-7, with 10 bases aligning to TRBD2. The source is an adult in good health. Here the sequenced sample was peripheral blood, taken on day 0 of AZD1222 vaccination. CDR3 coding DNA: TGTGCCAGCAGACTAAGCGGGGGGGACGGTAGGACCTACGAGCAGTACTTC. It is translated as CASRLSGGDGRTYEQYF.